The rows below give T cell receptor beta chains drawn from one sample of a study of identifying expanded T cells in peripheral blood. Libraries were prepared by immunoSEQ multiplex PCR; TCRdb keeps only in-frame clonotypes and omits some of them. The sample includes 120,000 or so clones, more than 75% of them seen just once. The sample comprised blood. These receptors were taken from a person between 18 and 75 years old in good health. Both conserved end residues are part of each CDR3. Fields, in order: clone size, J gene, V gene, D gene, CDR3 protein. A D gene is named only where the DNA matches it firmly. The size field is filled for only some rows; it gives once, few, many or a size class.

-	TRBJ2-7	TRBV5-6	TRBD1	CASSFGTGGGYEQYF
few	TRBJ1-6	TRBV6-6	-	CASSYSIKIYDSPLHF
-	TRBJ2-3	TRBV7-6	-	CASSSSQVADTQYF
-	TRBJ1-4	TRBV7-9	-	CASSLEPQGPGEKLFF
-	TRBJ2-5	TRBV6-5	-	CASRLGGAETQYF
-	TRBJ1-4	TRBV5-6	-	CASSSPAEKLFF
-	TRBJ1-5	TRBV6-1	-	CASSDRLAGGVNQPQHF
-	TRBJ1-2	TRBV30	-	CAAVLYGYTF
many	TRBJ2-3	TRBV18	TRBD1	CASSPGLDRARITADTQYF
-	TRBJ1-2	TRBV5-1	-	CASSLSYISGYTF
few	TRBJ1-2	TRBV27	-	CASSRKGDNYGYTF
-	TRBJ2-5	TRBV5-6	TRBD1	CASSRQGWETQYF
-	TRBJ1-2	TRBV5-6	TRBD1	CASSLEGQGVYGYTF
-	TRBJ2-7	TRBV6-5	-	CASSHRQGYEQYF
-	TRBJ1-5	TRBV7-2	-	CASSLSPNQPQHF
-	TRBJ1-3	TRBV5-6	-	CASSLDRNTIYF
-	TRBJ1-1	TRBV10-1	-	CASSAGLGTEAFF
once	TRBJ2-3	TRBV5-1	-	CASSLVGGSDTQYF
once	TRBJ2-7	TRBV11-2	-	CASSLGWSSYEQYF
once	TRBJ1-4	TRBV14	-	CASSQGLRFNEKLFF
-	TRBJ1-2	TRBV19	-	CASIADWLGGYTF
-	TRBJ1-1	TRBV13	-	CASSLGPRGEGTEAFF
-	TRBJ2-3	TRBV6-1	TRBD2	CASSEARVKPSGHTDTQYF
-	TRBJ2-5	TRBV7-8	-	CASSAFQGGSAETQYF
-	TRBJ1-1	TRBV15	-	CATSRTSESPWAFF
-	TRBJ1-3	TRBV7-9	TRBD1	CASRTGPNASGNTIYF
-	TRBJ1-1	TRBV10-3	-	CAISAGGAANTEAFF
-	TRBJ1-5	TRBV27	-	CASRPTGIGSNQPQHF
-	TRBJ2-3	TRBV5-1	-	CASSPGQRTDTQYF
-	TRBJ2-3	TRBV10-1	TRBD2	CASSLAGSRADTQYF